One and the same sample provided the 16 T cell receptor beta chains below, sequenced in a study of T-cell memory formation after mild COVID-19. TCRdb reprocessed the 5' RACE reads with MiXCR, giving one entry per CDR3 protein. Of 200,000 to 300,000 distinct CDR3 sequences in the sample, over 15% were seen once. Sequencing was carried out using PBMCs or a T cell subset sorted from them (not recorded which). These receptors were collected from an adult woman who had mild COVID-19 (a few samples of this study predate the infection). Cell type and time point are not known.

This clonotype was picked up many times. The genes are TRBV20-1 and TRBJ2-7; 9 nucleotides agree with TRBD2. V was clipped by 3 bases and J by 1 base; unmatched bases: 4. There are 14 residues in the CDR3. The germline V gene has CDR1 DFQATT and CDR2 SNEGSKA (reference sequence). The CDR3 is CSASERGVSYEQYF. CDR3 nucleotide sequence: TGCAGTGCTAGCGAGCGGGGGGTATCCTACGAGCAGTACTTC.

This clonotype was counted only a few times. V and J are TRBV6-6 and TRBJ2-3; 8 nucleotides line up with TRBD2. Trimming took 6 bases from V and 8 from J; bases not matched to a gene: 19. Germline V lookup: CDR1 MNHNY, CDR2 SVGAGI (reference sequence). The CDR3 sequence is 17 residues long. The CDR3 here is CASSTFGGGDLWGTQYF. In DNA, the CDR3 is TGTGCCAGCAGCACCTTCGGGGGGGGCGACCTGTGGGGTACGCAGTATTTT.

The sample holds a few counts of this clonotype. The V gene is TRBV6-5, the J gene TRBJ2-5; a weak D match, TRBD2 (5 bases). V lost 2 bases and J lost 0, with 7 bases in between. The CDR3 spans 14 residues. Germline V lookup: CDR1 MNHEY, CDR2 SVGAGI. The CDR3 bases are TGTGCCAGCAGTTACGGACTTAACCAAGAGACCCAGTACTTC. Translation gives CASSYGLNQETQYF.

This clonotype was seen only a few times. It may be a read error: a sequence one base away is much more abundant. The chain uses TRBV3-1 and TRBJ2-7; 7 bases agree with TRBD1. CDR1 is LGHDT, CDR2 YNNKEL, per germline (reference sequence). The CDR3 is 14 residues long. The CDR3 sequence: CAGSQEGQAYEQYF. In nucleotides, the CDR3 is TGTGCCGGCAGCCAAGAAGGACAGGCCTACGAGCAGTACTTC.

The chain joins TRBV6-5 to TRBJ1-1; D is unresolved. Germline V gene lookup returns CDR1 MNHEY and CDR2 SVGAGI. The CDR3 length is 16 residues. V gave up 4 bases and J gave up 0 bases, with 15 bases separating them. The CDR3 protein is CASSSRGEGMNTEAFF. The DNA for the CDR3 is TGTGCCAGCAGTTCCCGTGGTGAGGGAATGAACACTGAAGCTTTCTTT.

This rearrangement joins TRBV10-2 to TRBJ1-5, with D maybe TRBD1 (5 bases). Germline V gene sequence: CDR1 WSHSY, CDR2 SAAADI. Trimming shortened V by 3 bases and J by 7 bases, and 10 bases separated the two germline ends. The CDR3 has 13 amino acids. In DNA, the CDR3 is TGCGCCAGCAGTGATCGGAGGGACCAGCCCCAGCATTTT. The encoded protein is CASSDRRDQPQHF.

This clonotype was seen only a few times. V gene TRBV23-1 combines with J gene TRBJ2-1; D is unclear. TRBV23-1 is noted as an ORF with a role that remains uncertain. V was clipped by 3 bases and J by 1 base, with 10 bases between them. The CDR3 has 15 residues. CDR3 loop: CASSQGYRSYNEQFF. CDR3 DNA sequence: TGCGCCAGCAGTCAGGGGTATAGGTCCTACAATGAGCAGTTCTTC.

CDR3 DNA: TGCAGCTTTGCCGGCTACACCTTC. It codes for CSFAGYTF. V gene TRBV29-1 combines with J gene TRBJ1-2; unclear D gene. Germline CDR1 SQVTM, CDR2 ANQGSEA. The CDR3 contains 8 residues. Trimming took 8 bases from V and 8 from J, leaving 6 bases between them.

The gene calls are TRBV2 and TRBJ2-7, with D tentatively TRBD2 (5 bases). Trimming stripped 4 bases from V and 2 bases from J, with 12 bases between. Germline CDR1 SNHLY, CDR2 FYNNEI. The CDR3 runs to 14 residues. Written as DNA, the CDR3 is TGTGCCAGCAGTGTCGCGACTACCGCCTACGAGCAGTACTTC. Its translation is CASSVATTAYEQYF.

V usage is TRBV18 and J usage is TRBJ1-1, with D perhaps matching TRBD1 (5 bases). The CDR3 runs to 13 residues. Trimming removed 6 bases from V and 2 bases from J, with 10 bases in between. Per the germline V gene, CDR1 is KGHSH and CDR2 is LQKENI. CDR3 bases: TGTGCCAGCTCTTTCGACAGTAACACTGAAGCTTTCTTT. It yields the protein CASSFDSNTEAFF.

This clonotype appeared a few times. This chain connects TRBV19 to TRBJ2-3, with a weak D call TRBD1 (5 bases). This CDR3 has 15 residues. The V end lost 6 bases, the J end lost 2 bases, and 15 bases lay between the germline ends. Germline CDR1 and CDR2: LNHDA and SQIVND (reference sequence). CDR3 loop: CASRGAQQDTDTQYF. In nucleotides, the CDR3 is TGTGCCAGTAGAGGGGCCCAGCAGGACACAGATACGCAGTATTTT.

The chain carries TRBV12-3 or TRBV12-4 and TRBJ1-1; D is uncertain. The CDR3 sequence is 12 residues long. The V and J ends lost 6 bases and 8 bases respectively, with 13 bases between them. CDR3 residues: CASSKIPFEAFF. Here the CDR3 DNA reads TGTGCCAGCAGCAAAATACCCTTCGAAGCTTTCTTT.

This clonotype came up a few times. The CDR3 loop reads CASSLDYRNTIYF. Here the CDR3 DNA reads TGCGCCAGCAGCTTGGATTATCGAAACACCATATATTTT. The chain employs TRBV5-1 and TRBJ1-3; D gene unclear. The CDR3 sequence is 13 residues long. The germline V gene encodes CDR1 SGHRS and CDR2 YFSETQ. The V end lost 0 bases, the J end lost 5 bases, and 6 bases lay between the germline ends.

This clonotype was observed a handful of times. CDR3 residues: CASSLASSGGIYEQYF. In nucleotides, the CDR3 is TGTGCCAGCAGCTTAGCTTCTAGCGGGGGGATCTACGAGCAGTACTTC. The gene calls are TRBV11-2 and TRBJ2-7; the match to TRBD2 covers 11 bases. Trimming took 1 base from V and 3 from J; bases not matched to a gene: 5. The CDR3 covers 16 residues. CDR1 is SGHAT, CDR2 FQNNGV, per germline.

V and J are TRBV5-1 and TRBJ1-5, with 8 positions matching TRBD1. Germline CDR1 SGHRS, CDR2 YFSETQ. The CDR3 has 16 amino acids. V lost 1 base and J lost 1; bases outside the gene matches: 4. CDR3 sequence reads: CASSLTRTGSNQPQHF. In DNA, the CDR3 is TGCGCCAGCAGCTTGACACGGACAGGGAGCAATCAGCCCCAGCATTTT.

Only a few counts were recorded for this clonotype. This sequence joins TRBV10-3 and TRBJ2-2; D perhaps matches TRBD2 (5 bases). The V gene's germline CDR1 is ENHRY and CDR2 SYGVKD. With 8 bases removed from V and 5 bases from J, the gap between germline ends came to 9 bases. This CDR3 comprises 12 residues. The CDR3 region is CAIARATGELFF. The CDR3 bases are TGTGCCATCGCGAGGGCGACCGGGGAGCTGTTTTTT.